A single sample is the source of the 32 T cell receptor beta chains below, sequenced in a study of cytomegalovirus exposure and HLA in healthy donors (dated by TCRdb to the late 2010s). Library preparation employed the immunoSEQ multiplex PCR assay. Held by TCRdb, this immuneACCESS table contains in-frame sequences only and omits some clones. Under half of the omission traces to an unresolved V gene where checked; the cause of the rest is unknown. This sample gives about 190,000 clones in total; more than 80% of them show up just once. Clones ranked in the top ten supply more than 6.5% of the sample. The sample was PBMCs. All receptors come from a man aged 18 to 35 in good health and CMV-seropositive.

This clone was detected only a few times. The chain has TRBV28 and TRBJ1-5; a weak D match, TRBD1 (5 bases). Deletions cut 6 bases from V and 3 bases from J, with 9 bases between. This CDR3 is 13 amino acids long. Germline-derived CDR1 and CDR2 are MDHEN and SYDVKM. This CDR3 reads CASRSTDNQPQHF. CDR3 sequence (DNA): TGTGCCAGCAGGTCGACAGACAATCAGCCCCAGCATTTT.

This clone is a singleton in its sample. This chain connects TRBV7-9 to TRBJ1-1; D not certain. V was trimmed by 5 bases and J by 3 bases, leaving 10 bases between them. The CDR3 is 13 residues long. Germline V gene lookup returns CDR1 SEHNR and CDR2 FQNEAQ (reference sequence). CDR3 residues: CASSQVADTEAFF. CDR3 DNA: TGTGCCAGCAGCCAAGTGGCGGACACTGAAGCTTTCTTT. The complete variable domain, with remaining parts taken from reference TRBV7-9 and TRBJ1-1, reads DTGVSQNPRHKITKRGQNVTFRCDPISEHNRLYWYRQTLGQGPEFLTYFQNEAQLEKSRLLSDRFSAERPKGSFSTLEIQRTEQGDSAMYLCASSQVADTEAFFGQGTRLTVV.

This clone was recorded a few times. CDR3 region: CASSSYTGELFF. CDR3 nucleotides: TGTGCCAGCAGTTCTTACACCGGGGAGCTGTTTTTT. This chain links TRBV6-5 with TRBJ2-2, with D hard to call. The CDR3 loop spans 12 amino acids. The V and J ends lost 4 bases and 3 bases respectively, with 3 bases between them. The germline CDR1 and CDR2 sequences are MNHEY and SVGAGI.

This chain joins TRBV5-1 and TRBJ2-7; D gene ambiguous. Germline CDR1 SGHRS, CDR2 YFSETQ. The V end lost 0 bases, the J end lost 0 bases, and 13 bases lay between the germline ends. The CDR3 is 16 amino acids. The chain's CDR3 is CASSLALGHPSYEQYF. The CDR3 DNA is TGCGCCAGCAGCTTGGCTCTAGGCCACCCCTCCTACGAGCAGTACTTC.

This chain uses TRBV11-3 with TRBJ2-7; D might be TRBD1 (5 bases). Trimming left V 5 bases short and J 4 bases short, with 9 bases between. Germline-derived CDR1 and CDR2 are SGHNT and YENEEA. The CDR3 contains 12 residues. CDR3 amino acids: CASSATEYEQYF. The CDR3 region has the DNA TGTGCCAGCAGCGCGACAGAATACGAGCAGTACTTC.

The chain joins TRBV28 to TRBJ1-5, with 7 bases aligning to TRBD1. The V gene's germline CDR1 is MDHEN and CDR2 SYDVKM. The V and J ends lost 6 bases and 2 bases, in that order; junction bases with no gene match: 10. The CDR3 spans 16 residues. CDR3 nucleotides: TGTGCCAGCAGGAGGACAGGAGGCATGGGCAATCAGCCCCAGCATTTT. Amino acids: CASRRTGGMGNQPQHF. The whole variable domain, filled in from reference TRBV28 and TRBJ1-5, reads DVKVTQSSRYLVKRTGEKVFLECVQDMDHENMFWYRQDPGLGLRLIYFSYDVKMKEKGDIPEGYSVSREKKERFSLILESASTNQTSMYLCASRRTGGMGNQPQHFGDGTRLSIL.

The chain carries TRBV6-1 and TRBJ1-5; D is undetermined. The CDR3 has 15 amino acids. Trimming took off 10 bases at V and 2 bases at J, with 18 bases between the two ends. CDR1 and CDR2 (germline): MNHNS, SASEGT. CDR3 DNA: TGTGCCACTGGGGTGACAATGAGGGGCAATCAGCCCCAGCATTTT. Translating it yields CATGVTMRGNQPQHF.

This clone was counted between two and nine times. V gene TRBV19 combines with J gene TRBJ2-7; TRBD2 matches at 7 bases. Germline CDR1 LNHDA, CDR2 SQIVND (reference sequence). The CDR3 runs 17 residues. The V segment lost 7 bases and the J segment 0 bases; nucleotides outside the gene matches: 15. The CDR3 bases are TGTGCCAGTACACGGCTAGCGGTCCGCTCCCTCTCCTACGAGCAGTACTTC. Its translation is CASTRLAVRSLSYEQYF. Full variable domain (outside the CDR3, taken from reference TRBV19 and TRBJ2-7): DGGITQSPKYLFRKEGQNVTLSCEQNLNHDAMYWYRQDPGQGLRLIYYSQIVNDFQKGDIAEGYSVSREKKESFPLTVTSAQKNPTAFYLCASTRLAVRSLSYEQYFGPGTRLTVT.

This clone was counted once. J is TRBJ2-1 and V is TRBV7-9; TRBD1 matches 7 bases. Trimming at V came to 4 bases and at J to 3 bases, leaving 3 bases not matched to a gene. Germline assignment: CDR1 SEHNR and CDR2 FQNEAQ (reference sequence). The CDR3 extends over 14 amino acids. Here the CDR3 DNA reads TGTGCCAGCAGCTCCAACAGGGGCTACAATGAGCAGTTCTTC. Protein product: CASSSNRGYNEQFF.

The rearrangement joins TRBV30 to TRBJ2-6; D is unclear. The CDR3 covers 13 residues. Looked up from germline, CDR1 is GTSNPN and CDR2 is SVGIG (reference sequence). The germline V and J ends were trimmed by 3 bases and 3 bases, with 6 bases remaining between them. The CDR3: CAWRDFGANVLTF. CDR3 DNA sequence: TGTGCCTGGAGAGACTTTGGGGCCAACGTCCTGACTTTC.

Concerning this clone itself: Other DNA sequences in this sample translate to the same CDR3. The rearrangement joins TRBV7-2 to TRBJ2-7; TRBD1 agrees at 9 bases. The germline CDR1 and CDR2 sequences are SGHTA and FQGNSA. This CDR3 is built from 15 residues. V shed 5 bases, J shed 0 bases, and the junction held 5 bases outside the gene matches. CDR3 sequence (DNA): TGTGCCAGCAGCCTACGGGGACAGGGCTCCTACGAGCAGTACTTC. As protein: CASSLRGQGSYEQYF.

V is TRBV28 and J is TRBJ2-7, with 9 nucleotides matching TRBD2. Germline V lookup: CDR1 MDHEN, CDR2 SYDVKM. Germline trimming cut 7 bases from V and 4 bases from J; bases unmatched to any gene: 11. This CDR3 has 15 residues. DNA of the CDR3: TGTGCCAGCACCCCCCCGGGTAGCGGGAGTTACGAGCAGTACTTC. It is translated as CASTPPGSGSYEQYF.

The chain combines TRBV4-1 with TRBJ1-1; D is undetermined. The ends were cut back, 0 bases at V and 0 bases at J, with 8 bases in the middle. Looked up from germline, CDR1 is MGHRA and CDR2 is YSYEKL. This CDR3 comprises 15 residues. Here the CDR3 DNA reads TGCGCCAGCAGCCAAGAACCAGGATTGAACACTGAAGCTTTCTTT. Its protein is CASSQEPGLNTEAFF.

This clone was counted many times. The V call is TRBV5-4, the J call TRBJ2-7; D call uncertain. The CDR3 has 15 residues. Germline V gene lookup returns CDR1 SGHNT and CDR2 YYREEE (reference sequence). The V gene lost 0 bases and the J gene lost 2 bases, with 12 bases spanning the gap. This CDR3 reads CASSLGPVITYEQYF. The CDR3 DNA is TGTGCCAGCAGCTTGGGGCCAGTGATTACCTACGAGCAGTACTTC. The variable domain in full, completed from reference TRBV5-4 and TRBJ2-7, reads ETGVTQSPTHLIKTRGQQVTLRCSSQSGHNTVSWYQQALGQGPQFIFQYYREEENGRGNFPPRFSGLQFPNYSSELNVNALELDDSALYLCASSLGPVITYEQYFGPGTRLTVT.

A few counts support this clone. This chain connects TRBV15 to TRBJ2-7; 10 bases match TRBD1. V dropped 0 bases and J dropped 5; count of bases not matched to a gene: 4. The CDR3 loop spans 15 amino acids. Per germline, CDR1 LNHNV and CDR2 YYDKDF (reference sequence). This CDR3 is CATSRDGTGEDEQYF. The CDR3 bases are TGTGCCACCAGCAGAGATGGGACAGGGGAAGACGAGCAGTACTTC.

The genes are TRBV2 and TRBJ1-2, with D unresolved. CDR1 and CDR2 (germline): SNHLY, FYNNEI. The CDR3 runs to 12 residues. The V end lost 7 bases, the J end lost 4 bases, and 10 bases lay between the germline ends. The CDR3 reads CASKGLGYGYTF. For the CDR3, the DNA is TGTGCCAGCAAAGGACTGGGCTATGGCTACACCTTC.

The gene calls are TRBV29-1 and TRBJ2-1, with TRBD2 matching over 7 bases. The V segment lost 3 bases and the J segment 4 bases; nucleotides outside the gene matches: 6. The CDR3 is 14 amino acids. CDR1 is SQVTM, CDR2 ANQGSEA, per germline. Here the CDR3 DNA reads TGCAGCGTTGACGGCGGGAGTACTTACAATGAGCAGTTCTTC. Encoded protein: CSVDGGSTYNEQFF.

The V gene is TRBV28, the J gene TRBJ2-3; tentatively, D is TRBD1 (6 bases). The CDR3 contains 15 residues. V was shortened by 4 bases and J by 0 bases, with 11 bases between the two germline ends. Germline lookup yields CDR1 MDHEN and CDR2 SYDVKM. The CDR3, as DNA: TGTGCCAGCAGTTCACCCCAGGGGAGCACAGATACGCAGTATTTT. Protein sequence: CASSSPQGSTDTQYF.

This clone was seen only a few times. The CDR3 DNA reads TGTGCCAGCAACCCGGGACTAGAGACAGATACGCAGTATTTT. This encodes CASNPGLETDTQYF. The rearrangement links TRBV6-5 to TRBJ2-3; 8 bases are shared with TRBD2. With V trimmed by 7 bases and J by 3 bases, 6 bases remained unmatched. The V gene's germline CDR1 is MNHEY and CDR2 SVGAGI. This CDR3 has 14 amino acids.

The chain links TRBV5-4 to TRBJ1-2, with 8 bases aligning to TRBD1. V was pared by 1 base and J by 4 bases, with 6 bases of the junction left unmatched. Per germline, CDR1 SGHNT and CDR2 YYREEE (reference sequence). This CDR3 is built from 15 residues. The CDR3 loop reads CASSLTGQGGYGYTF. CDR3 coding DNA: TGTGCCAGCAGCTTGACCGGACAGGGAGGCTATGGCTACACCTTC.

This rearrangement joins TRBV7-2 to TRBJ2-7, with 7 bases that match TRBD2. Germline V CDR1 and CDR2: SGHTA, FQGNSA. The CDR3 totals 14 residues. With V trimmed by 5 bases and J by 0 bases, 4 bases remained unmatched. The CDR3 DNA follows: TGTGCCAGCAGCCCCGGGACTAACTCCTACGAGCAGTACTTC. Protein: CASSPGTNSYEQYF.

V usage is TRBV6-1 and J usage is TRBJ2-3, with TRBD1 identical over 8 bases. This CDR3 comprises 14 residues. V shed 10 bases, J shed 2 bases, and the junction held 8 bases outside the gene matches. CDR1 and CDR2 from the germline V gene are MNHNS and SASEGT. As DNA, the CDR3 is TGTGCCACCAGGACAGGGATGGTCACAGATACGCAGTATTTT. Amino acids: CATRTGMVTDTQYF.

The CDR3: CASTPGPITDTQYF. In DNA, the CDR3 is TGTGCCAGCACCCCGGGTCCAATCACAGATACGCAGTATTTT. The chain couples TRBV9 to TRBJ2-3, with D unclear. From germline, CDR1 is SGDLS and CDR2 YYNGEE. The CDR3 extends over 14 amino acids. The ends were cut back, 6 bases at V and 2 bases at J, with 13 bases in the middle.

This clone has only one observation. The J gene is TRBJ2-7, the V gene TRBV6-5, with 9 nucleotides matching TRBD2. CDR3 size: 14 residues. The germline gives CDR1 MNHEY, CDR2 SVGAGI. V lost 7 bases, J lost 4 bases, and 8 bases stayed unmatched. The CDR3 DNA reads as TGTGCCAGCACCAAGGCGGGAGGGCCATACGAGCAGTACTTC. This sequence encodes CASTKAGGPYEQYF.

Regarding this clone: At one end, the junction sequence differs from germline, possibly due to a read error. The chain joins TRBV7-9 to TRBJ1-4, with a weak D call TRBD1 (5 bases). Germline lookup yields CDR1 SEHNR and CDR2 FQNEAQ (reference sequence). This CDR3 spans 16 amino acids. The CDR3 coding sequence is TGTGCCAGCACCTTAGGGACCGGGGAGATTAATGAAAAACTGTTTTTT. Its protein is CASTLGTGEINEKLFF.

The V and J genes are TRBV27 and TRBJ2-1; D unresolved. The CDR3 runs to 13 residues. V was shortened by 9 bases and J by 12 bases, with 21 bases between the two germline ends. Germline CDR1 reads MNHEY; CDR2 reads SMNVEV (reference sequence). Written as DNA, the CDR3 is TGTGCCAGTAGGAGTGGTTTTACAATGAGGCAGTTCTTC. Residues: CASRSGFTMRQFF.

This clone was counted many times. The chain uses TRBV4-3 and TRBJ2-7; 9 bases are shared with TRBD1. CDR1 and CDR2 (germline): LGHNA, YSLEER. This CDR3 is 16 amino acids long. J lost 1 base, V lost 3 bases, and 7 bases had no gene match. This CDR3 reads CASSQGDRASSYEQYF. DNA for the CDR3: TGCGCCAGCAGCCAGGGGGACAGGGCTTCTTCCTACGAGCAGTACTTC.

The genes are TRBV6-1 and TRBJ1-4; perhaps TRBD1 as D (6 bases). Trimming pared 4 bases from V and 6 bases from J, leaving 12 bases between. Looked up from germline, CDR1 is MNHNS and CDR2 is SASEGT. The CDR3 extends over 14 amino acids. The CDR3 sequence is CASSAVQGYEKLFF. The CDR3 DNA sequence: TGTGCCAGCAGTGCGGTGCAGGGGTATGAAAAACTGTTTTTT.

The chain combines TRBV28 with TRBJ1-5; the D is unclear. Trimming removed 3 bases at V and 0 bases at J, with 9 bases between. The CDR3 covers 15 residues. Germline V lookup: CDR1 MDHEN, CDR2 SYDVKM. The CDR3 protein is CASSFGGNSNQPQHF. CDR3 coding DNA: TGTGCCAGCAGTTTCGGCGGAAATAGCAATCAGCCCCAGCATTTT.

The CDR3 nucleotides are TGTGCCAGCAGTTTACGGGGTGTCCAGGAAGATACGCAGTATTTT. Encoded protein: CASSLRGVQEDTQYF. The chain joins TRBV27 to TRBJ2-3; perhaps TRBD2 as D (5 bases). Trimming took 2 bases from V and 5 from J, leaving 14 bases between them. In germline, CDR1 is MNHEY, CDR2 SMNVEV (reference sequence). The CDR3 totals 15 residues.

This rearrangement joins TRBV21-1 to TRBJ2-7; TRBD2 is taken as the D call from the table, unchecked against the DNA. TRBV21-1 is a pseudogene segment. There are 17 residues in the CDR3. The CDR3 DNA is TGTGCCAGCAGCAAAGCGAAAAGGAGCGAGGTCTGGTACGAGCAGTACTTC. This encodes CASSKAKRSEVWYEQYF.

The rearrangement joins TRBV19 to TRBJ2-3; no reliable D call. Between the trimmed V and J ends, which lost 6 bases and 2 bases, there was a span of 9 bases. The CDR3 runs to 13 residues. Looked up from germline, CDR1 is LNHDA and CDR2 is SQIVND (reference sequence). This CDR3 reads CASSTTHTDTQYF. The CDR3 bases are TGTGCCAGTAGCACAACCCACACAGATACGCAGTATTTT.